The rows below give T cell receptor beta chains drawn from one sample of a study of T cells after yellow fever vaccination. TCRdb independently ran MiXCR on the 5' RACE reads; one entry per CDR3 protein. The data contain approximately 58,000 distinct CDR3 sequences, approximately 6% of them singletons. Source: PBMCs, either bulk or a sorted T-cell subset (CD4+, CD8+, memory, or dextramer-sorted; not recorded which), taken on the day of the yellow fever booster vaccination. The receptors were gathered from a man aged 18-30 years who received the YFV17D yellow fever vaccine. Both conserved end residues are part of each CDR3. A D gene is named only where the DNA matches it firmly. Clone sizes are given selectively: once, few, many, or a class where the clone is expanded.

TRBJ2-4 | TRBV7-9 | many | - | CASSLGRGLGNIQYF | TGTGCCAGCAGCTTGGGGAGGGGGCTAGGAAACATTCAGTACTTC
TRBJ1-1 | TRBV4-1 | few | TRBD1 | CASSQRQGGRTEAFF | TGCGCCAGCAGCCAAAGACAGGGGGGCCGGACTGAAGCTTTCTTT
TRBJ2-5 | TRBV2 | many | - | CARRTVPGTQYF | TGTGCCAGACGGACTGTGCCGGGGACCCAGTACTTC
TRBJ1-1 | TRBV6-6 | few | - | CASSRQVRMNTEAFF | TGTGCCAGCAGTAGACAGGTCCGCATGAACACTGAAGCTTTCTTT
TRBJ2-3 | TRBV5-1 | many | TRBD2 | CASSPGGREADTQYF | TGCGCCAGCAGCCCGGGGGGGAGAGAAGCAGATACGCAGTATTTT
TRBJ2-1 | TRBV27 | many | TRBD1 | CASSLFRTGSLHNEQFF | TGTGCCAGCAGTTTATTCCGGACAGGGAGCTTGCACAATGAGCAGTTCTTC
TRBJ1-5 | TRBV7-8 | many | TRBD1 | CASSQGGGDQPQHF | TGTGCCAGCAGCCAGGGGGGGGGCGATCAGCCCCAGCATTTT
TRBJ2-3 | TRBV20-1 | many | TRBD2 | CSAGTSGGAEDTQYF | TGCAGTGCTGGGACTAGCGGGGGGGCCGAAGATACGCAGTATTTT
TRBJ1-2 | TRBV6-5 | - | - | CASSYSTGPRNYGYTF | TGTGCCAGCAGTTACTCGACGGGGCCTCGAAACTATGGCTACACCTTC
TRBJ1-5 | TRBV12-3/TRBV12-4 | many | TRBD1 | CASSDRGGQPQHF | TGTGCCAGCAGCGACAGGGGGGGTCAGCCCCAGCATTTT
TRBJ2-1 | TRBV6-2/TRBV6-3 | many | - | CASTLGTPYNEQFF | TGTGCCAGCACCTTGGGGACACCGTACAATGAGCAGTTCTTC
TRBJ2-5 | TRBV5-4 | - | - | CASSATGAQETQYF | TGTGCCAGCAGCGCGACTGGTGCTCAAGAGACCCAGTACTTC
TRBJ2-1 | TRBV7-9 | many | - | CASRQNNEQFF | TGTGCCAGCAGGCAGAACAATGAGCAGTTCTTC
TRBJ1-5 | TRBV5-5 | few | - | CASSLVQGIRPQHF | TGTGCCAGCAGCTTGGTTCAGGGGATTCGGCCCCAGCATTTT
TRBJ1-1 | TRBV6-5 | many | - | CASSYSGGANTEAFF | TGTGCCAGCAGTTACTCAGGGGGTGCGAACACTGAAGCTTTCTTT
TRBJ1-2 | TRBV6-5 | many | TRBD1 | CASSYSGGQHYGYTF | TGTGCCAGCAGTTACTCTGGGGGACAGCACTATGGCTACACCTTC
TRBJ2-5 | TRBV5-4 | - | TRBD2 | CASSFSPAGGSETQYF | TGTGCCAGCAGCTTCTCTCCCGCGGGGGGATCGGAGACCCAGTACTTC
TRBJ1-3 | TRBV18 | - | - | CASSPLLRSSGNTIYF | TGTGCCAGCTCACCACTGCTTCGCAGCTCTGGAAACACCATATATTTT
TRBJ2-1 | TRBV29-1 | many | - | CSTSPSPGDEQFF | TGCAGCACTTCCCCCTCCCCTGGGGACGAGCAGTTCTTC
TRBJ2-7 | TRBV27 | many | TRBD1 | CASSFRGQGYEQYF | TGTGCCAGCAGTTTCAGAGGACAGGGCTACGAGCAGTACTTC
TRBJ2-3 | TRBV27 | - | - | CASSSTGSDTQYF | TGTGCCAGCAGTTCGACAGGATCAGATACGCAGTATTTT
TRBJ1-2 | TRBV12-3/TRBV12-4 | many | - | CASRGSGYGYTF | TGTGCCAGCAGGGGATCAGGGTATGGCTACACCTTC
TRBJ2-7 | TRBV7-6 | many | - | CASSLLATSYEQYF | TGTGCCAGCAGCTTACTAGCGACGTCCTACGAGCAGTACTTC
TRBJ1-2 | TRBV6-5 | many | - | CASSYRSRSNYGYTF | TGTGCCAGCAGTTACAGGTCACGATCTAACTATGGCTACACCTTC
TRBJ2-1 | TRBV7-9 | - | - | CASSLELSGYNEQFF | TGTGCCAGCAGCTTAGAACTTTCAGGGTACAATGAGCAGTTCTTC
TRBJ1-5 | TRBV7-9 | - | TRBD1 | CASSLGTGPGSNQPQHF | TGTGCCAGCAGCTTAGGGACAGGGCCGGGGAGCAATCAGCCCCAGCATTTT
TRBJ2-1 | TRBV4-3 | - | - | CASSQKQGLYNEQFF | TGCGCCAGCAGCCAAAAACAGGGACTCTACAATGAGCAGTTCTTC
TRBJ1-1 | TRBV5-5 | many | - | CASSLGAVTEAFF | TGTGCCAGCAGCTTGGGGGCGGTGACTGAAGCTTTCTTT
TRBJ1-1 | TRBV5-1 | many | - | CASSTERSTEAFF | TGCGCCAGCAGCACCGAGCGGAGCACTGAAGCTTTCTTT
TRBJ2-6 | TRBV4-3 | few | - | CASSQMGSGANVLTF | TGCGCCAGCAGCCAGATGGGCTCTGGGGCCAACGTCCTGACTTTC
TRBJ2-5 | TRBV9 | - | - | CASSVGAEETQYF | TGTGCCAGCAGCGTAGGGGCAGAAGAGACCCAGTACTTC
TRBJ2-3 | TRBV6-6 | medium-sized | - | CASSFPGPRAPDTQYF | TGTGCCAGCAGTTTTCCGGGGCCGCGCGCCCCCGATACGCAGTATTTT
TRBJ1-2 | TRBV12-3/TRBV12-4 | - | TRBD1 | CASSPEQGGGGYTF | TGTGCCAGCAGTCCGGAACAGGGGGGAGGTGGCTACACCTTC
TRBJ1-2 | TRBV19 | - | TRBD1 | CASSIGLGQENYGYTF | TGTGCCAGTAGTATCGGTTTAGGACAGGAAAACTATGGCTACACCTTC
TRBJ2-3 | TRBV3-1 | few | TRBD2 | CASSEGLAGGHTDTQYF | TGTGCCAGCAGCGAGGGACTAGCGGGGGGACACACAGATACGCAGTATTTT
TRBJ2-3 | TRBV12-3/TRBV12-4 | few | TRBD2 | CASSLFTSGGAISEDTQYF | TGTGCCAGCAGTTTGTTCACTAGCGGGGGGGCCATTAGTGAGGATACGCAGTATTTT
TRBJ2-1 | TRBV4-1 | many | - | CASSLLRDRNEQFF | TGCGCCAGCAGCCTTTTAAGAGATAGGAATGAGCAGTTCTTC
TRBJ1-2 | TRBV7-6 | - | TRBD1 | CASSLATGAGGYTF | TGTGCCAGCAGCTTAGCGACAGGGGCGGGGGGCTACACCTTC
TRBJ2-1 | TRBV7-9 | many | TRBD1 | CASSLPKTGAGLNEQFF | TGTGCCAGCAGCTTGCCGAAGACAGGGGCAGGCCTCAATGAGCAGTTCTTC
TRBJ1-5 | TRBV4-2 | many | - | CASSQDLSMGGGDQPQHF | TGTGCCAGCAGCCAAGACTTAAGTATGGGGGGAGGTGATCAGCCCCAGCATTTT
TRBJ2-5 | TRBV5-1 | many | - | CASSPRGETQYF | TGCGCCAGCAGTCCTCGGGGAGAGACCCAGTACTTC
TRBJ2-7 | TRBV7-2 | many | TRBD2 | CASSLAPTSGSYF | TGTGCCAGCAGCTTAGCCCCGACTAGCGGGTCCTACTTC